Sequencing of this T cell receptor beta chain was carried out in a study of Graves' ophthalmopathy and Graves' hyperthyroidism. The study, taken as a whole, reports: Blood samples also showed most expanded thyroid clonotypes exceeding 0.001 frequency. With a specificity of roughly 72% and a sensitivity of more than 65%, the model predicted ophthalmopathy progression.

Hyperthyroidism patients, aged 18 to 65, were newly diagnosed, under 2 months' duration. It was on clinical symptoms, serum thyroxine, TRAb, thyroid ultrasound and orbital computed tomography that diagnosis relied. This CDR3 region has 13 residues. The V end was cut by 1 base, the J end by 7 bases, with 8 bases between. Per germline, CDR1 SQVTM and CDR2 ANQGSEA. Many counts were recorded for this clonotype. The target antigen is unknown. Amplification of TCR beta CDR3 regions used RNA transcripts. An initial RT-PCR round employing HTBI primers preceded a second-round multiplex PCR. TCRdb analysed the multiplex PCR reads with MiXCR anew, one entry per CDR3 protein. This sample has some 1.1 million distinct CDR3 sequences; about 35% occur once, and the top ten carry around 10%.

The clonotype originates from an adult man with Graves' hyperthyroidism. Material: peripheral blood or thyroid tissue (not recorded which). The genes are TRBV29-1 and TRBJ1-6; D not resolved. The CDR3 loop reads CSVEVETNSPLHF. The CDR3 nucleotides are TGCAGCGTTGAAGTCGAGACCAATTCACCCCTCCACTTT.